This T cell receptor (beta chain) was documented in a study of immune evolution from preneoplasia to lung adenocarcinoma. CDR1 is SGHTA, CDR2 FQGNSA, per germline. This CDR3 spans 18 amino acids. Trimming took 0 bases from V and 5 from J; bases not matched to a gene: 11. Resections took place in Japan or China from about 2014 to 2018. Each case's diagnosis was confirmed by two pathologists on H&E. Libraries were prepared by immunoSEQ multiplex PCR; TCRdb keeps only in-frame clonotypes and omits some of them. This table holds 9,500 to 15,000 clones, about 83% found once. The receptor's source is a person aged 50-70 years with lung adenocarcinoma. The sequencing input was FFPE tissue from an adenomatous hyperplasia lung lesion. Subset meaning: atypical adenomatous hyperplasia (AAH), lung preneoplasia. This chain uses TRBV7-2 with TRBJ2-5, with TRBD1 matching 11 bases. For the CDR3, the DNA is TGTGCCAGCAGCTTAGCCCGGGGGGGACAGGGGGTTTTGGAGACCCAGTACTTC. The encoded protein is CASSLARGGQGVLETQYF.